A single sample is the source of the 26 T cell receptor beta chains below, sequenced in a study of a mutant IDH1 vaccine in newly diagnosed glioma. The time point was: baseline, week 1 (first vaccination visit). Treatment of the sample: pre-vaccination baseline after standard-of-care therapy. Method: immunoSEQ multiplex PCR; TCRdb's copy keeps in-frame clones and lacks some. Here the sample spans around 60,000 clones, 91% being singletons. This material consisted of PBMCs, taken from a glioma patient treated with radiotherapy, temozolomide or both. The origin of the receptors is a man aged 50 to 60 with glioma.

This clone was counted between two and nine times. The V gene is TRBV4-3, the J gene TRBJ1-5, with 7 bases aligning to TRBD1. Germline V gene data show CDR1 as LGHNA and CDR2 as YSLEER. The CDR3 extends over 19 amino acids. J lost 5 bases, V lost 4 bases, and 20 bases had no gene match. In DNA form, the CDR3 reads TGCGCCAGCAGCCCTGGGACAGCTTTCCCCCGTTTTTCATATCAGCCCCAGCATTTT. Its translation: CASSPGTAFPRFSYQPQHF.

The genes are TRBV29-1 and TRBJ1-2; 7 bases map to TRBD1. CDR3 length: 12 residues. The germline CDR1 and CDR2 sequences are SQVTM and ANQGSEA. V lost 2 bases and J lost 3; bases outside the gene matches: 0. CDR3 in DNA: TGCAGCGTTGAACAGGGGGACTATGGCTACACCTTC. This sequence encodes CSVEQGDYGYTF.

The V and J genes are TRBV27 and TRBJ2-7, with TRBD2 identical over 7 bases. The V gene's germline CDR1 is MNHEY and CDR2 SMNVEV (reference sequence). V was clipped by 7 bases and J by 0 bases; unmatched bases: 9. The CDR3 covers 15 residues. CDR3 loop: CASTPRAGVSYEQYF. Written as DNA, the CDR3 is TGTGCCAGCACTCCCAGGGCGGGGGTCTCCTACGAGCAGTACTTC.

The V call is TRBV21-1, the J call TRBJ2-6; TRBD1 is taken as the D call from the table, unchecked against the DNA. TRBV21-1 represents a pseudogene. The CDR3 contains 19 residues. The CDR3 here is CASSIPPRDRGFGANVLTF. The CDR3 nucleotides read TGTGCCAGCAGCATACCCCCTCGGGACAGGGGATTTGGGGCCAACGTCCTGACTTTC.

The V gene is TRBV27, the J gene TRBJ1-4, with D hard to call. Germline V gene lookup returns CDR1 MNHEY and CDR2 SMNVEV (reference sequence). The ends were cut back, 1 base at V and 8 bases at J, with 14 bases in the middle. This CDR3 contains 15 residues. The CDR3 nucleotides are TGTGCCAGCAGTTTATATTTGGGCTTTAAGGAAAAACTGTTTTTT. Protein sequence: CASSLYLGFKEKLFF.

This clone has only one observation. V gene TRBV28 combines with J gene TRBJ1-1; perhaps TRBD1 as D (5 bases). The CDR3 runs to 14 residues. Germline V gives CDR1 MDHEN, CDR2 SYDVKM. The V end lost 4 bases, the J end lost 0 bases, and 9 bases lay between the germline ends. CDR3 sequence: CASSSGTMNTEAFF. The CDR3 coding sequence is TGTGCCAGCAGTTCCGGGACCATGAACACTGAAGCTTTCTTT.

V usage is TRBV6-5 and J usage is TRBJ1-2; perhaps TRBD1 as D (5 bases). The V end lost 6 bases, the J end lost 8 bases, and 19 bases lay between the germline ends. Germline V gene sequence: CDR1 MNHEY, CDR2 SVGAGI. The CDR3 contains 14 residues. CDR3 nucleotides: TGTGCCAGCAGAAAACCCCAGGGACCTGGAGGCTACACCTTC. Translated: CASRKPQGPGGYTF.

This sequence joins TRBV10-3 and TRBJ2-4, with D perhaps matching TRBD2 (6 bases). Per the germline V gene, CDR1 is ENHRY and CDR2 is SYGVKD. Trimming cost V 1 base and J 2 bases, with 9 bases left between them. This CDR3 spans 15 amino acids. In nucleotides, the CDR3 is TGTGCCATCAGTGAGTACGGGGGTTCCAAAAACATTCAGTACTTC. Its protein is CAISEYGGSKNIQYF.

This clone has just a few counts. V and J are TRBV4-3 and TRBJ2-2; 8 nucleotides line up with TRBD2. The V gene end was trimmed by 0 bases and the J gene end by 6 bases; junction bases not matched to a gene: 6. This CDR3 has 16 residues. CDR1 and CDR2 from the germline V gene are LGHNA and YSLEER. The CDR3 DNA is TGCGCCAGCAGCCAAGATCGGGGGGGGGCCTCCGGGGAGCTGTTTTTT. Its protein product is CASSQDRGGASGELFF.

The V and J genes are TRBV9 and TRBJ1-2; possibly TRBD1 for D (6 bases). Germline loops: CDR1 SGDLS, CDR2 YYNGEE. This CDR3 contains 15 residues. V lost 4 bases to trimming and J lost 5 bases, with 18 bases between them. The CDR3 loop reads CASSPWGQSAYGYTF. The CDR3, as DNA: TGTGCCAGCAGCCCCTGGGGGCAGTCCGCTTATGGCTACACCTTC.

V and J are TRBV2 and TRBJ2-1, with 11 bases lining up with TRBD2. The trim removed 5 bases at V and 6 bases at J, leaving 6 bases unmatched. CDR1 SNHLY and CDR2 FYNNEI come from the germline V gene. The length of the CDR3 is 15 residues. CDR3 residues: CASSLAGGKINEQFF. In DNA, the CDR3 is TGTGCCAGCAGTTTAGCGGGGGGGAAGATCAATGAGCAGTTCTTC.

The V and J genes are TRBV28 and TRBJ1-2; 7 bases line up with TRBD1. Germline CDR1 reads MDHEN; CDR2 reads SYDVKM. The CDR3 covers 15 residues. Trimming cost V 8 bases and J 1 base; bases outside gene matches: 10. The CDR3 reads CASRSDRRHNYGYTF. The CDR3 DNA reads TGTGCCAGCCGTTCGGACAGGAGACATAACTATGGCTACACCTTC.

This chain uses TRBV4-3 with TRBJ1-5; the D gene is possibly TRBD1 (6 bases). V gave up 0 bases and J gave up 5 bases, with 8 bases separating them. This CDR3 has 14 residues. The germline CDR1 and CDR2 sequences are LGHNA and YSLEER. The CDR3 loop reads CASSQDRGYQPQHF. The CDR3 DNA reads as TGCGCCAGCAGCCAAGACAGGGGCTATCAGCCCCAGCATTTT.

The chain links TRBV11-3 to TRBJ2-1; 11 bases align to TRBD2. With V trimmed by 5 bases and J by 0 bases, 9 bases remained unmatched. This CDR3 region has 18 residues. From germline, CDR1 is SGHNT and CDR2 YENEEA. CDR3 DNA: TGTGCCAGCAGCCCTACTAGCGGGGGCGTTCGCTCCTACAATGAGCAGTTCTTC. Translation: CASSPTSGGVRSYNEQFF. Based on the CDR3 plus reference TRBV11-3 and TRBJ2-1, the full variable domain is EAGVVQSPRYKIIEKKQPVAFWCNPISGHNTLYWYLQNLGQGPELLIRYENEEAVDDSQLPKDRFSAERLKGVDSTLKIQPAELGDSAVYLCASSPTSGGVRSYNEQFFGPGTRLTVL.

The rearrangement links TRBV9 to TRBJ2-3; TRBD2 matches 10 bases. V lost 0 bases, J lost 4 bases, and 8 bases stayed unmatched. Per the germline V gene, CDR1 is SGDLS and CDR2 is YYNGEE. The CDR3 runs to 17 residues. The CDR3: CASSVEGSGGFADTQYF. The CDR3 coding sequence is TGTGCCAGCAGCGTAGAGGGTAGCGGGGGGTTCGCAGATACGCAGTATTTT. The variable domain in full, with the rest retrieved from reference TRBV9 and TRBJ2-3, is DSGVTQTPKHLITATGQRVTLRCSPRSGDLSVYWYQQSLDQGLQFLIQYYNGEERAKGNILERFSAQQFPDLHSELNLSSLELGDSALYFCASSVEGSGGFADTQYFGPGTRLTVL.

The rearrangement joins TRBV5-1 to TRBJ2-2; 8 bases line up with TRBD1. Trimming took 4 bases from V and 5 from J; bases not matched to a gene: 7. Germline CDR1 is SGHRS and CDR2 is YFSETQ. This CDR3 contains 15 residues. CDR3 nucleotides: TGCGCCAGCAGCCCCGGACAGGGCGGTACCGGGGAGCTGTTTTTT. Protein sequence: CASSPGQGGTGELFF. The full variable domain, rest sourced from reference TRBV5-1 and TRBJ2-2, is KAGVTQTPRYLIKTRGQQVTLSCSPISGHRSVSWYQQTPGQGLQFLFEYFSETQRNKGNFPGRFSGRQFSNSRSEMNVSTLELGDSALYLCASSPGQGGTGELFFGEGSRLTVL.

Points on this clone: The same CDR3 is also encoded by other DNA sequences in this sample. The chain employs TRBV7-2 and TRBJ1-1, with D perhaps TRBD1 (5 bases). CDR1 SGHTA and CDR2 FQGNSA come from the germline V gene. The V gene lost 4 bases and the J gene lost 3 bases, with 9 bases spanning the gap. The CDR3 runs to 13 residues. Here the CDR3 DNA reads TGTGCCAGCAGCTCTCAGGGCTACACTGAAGCTTTCTTT. It is translated as CASSSQGYTEAFF.

The rearrangement links TRBV5-1 to TRBJ1-2, with 7 bases identical to TRBD1. With V trimmed by 7 bases and J by 4 bases, 16 bases remained unmatched. From germline, CDR1 is SGHRS and CDR2 YFSETQ. CDR3 size: 16 residues. The CDR3 here is CASPFGTECLSYGYTF. Written as DNA, the CDR3 is TGCGCCAGCCCCTTCGGGACAGAGTGTCTCTCCTATGGCTACACCTTC.

The sample holds one count of this clone. V gene TRBV7-2 combines with J gene TRBJ2-1, with D perhaps TRBD2 (7 bases). Germline V gene sequence: CDR1 SGHTA, CDR2 FQGNSA. CDR3 length: 14 amino acids. Trimming removed 6 bases from V and 7 bases from J, with 16 bases in between. The CDR3 coding sequence is TGTGCCAGCAGACCTGGAGGGGGGGCTAATGAGCAGTTCTTC. It encodes CASRPGGGANEQFF.

The rearrangement uses TRBV6-1 and TRBJ1-1; tentatively, D is TRBD1 (5 bases). V was cut by 6 bases and J by 0 bases, with 11 bases left in between. This CDR3 region has 14 residues. Germline values: CDR1 MNHNS, CDR2 SASEGT. The CDR3 sequence: CASSPGRLNTEAFF. The CDR3 bases are TGTGCCAGCAGCCCGGGACGACTGAACACTGAAGCTTTCTTT.

The chain is built from TRBV21-1 and TRBJ1-5; the table's D call TRBD1 went unverified against the DNA. TRBV21-1 is an annotated pseudogene. The CDR3 is 16 amino acids. CDR3 amino acids: CASRNNRGISNQPQHF. As DNA, the CDR3 is TGTGCCAGCAGGAACAACAGGGGGATTAGCAATCAGCCCCAGCATTTT.

The rearrangement links TRBV4-1 to TRBJ2-1; D remains ambiguous. The CDR3 covers 15 residues. Germline V gene data show CDR1 as MGHRA and CDR2 as YSYEKL. V was clipped by 2 bases and J by 7 bases, with 15 bases between them. The CDR3 here is CASSQPSERRNEQFF. The CDR3 DNA follows: TGCGCCAGCAGCCAACCCTCCGAGAGAAGGAATGAGCAGTTCTTC.

The gene calls are TRBV4-1 and TRBJ1-5; D perhaps matches TRBD1 (5 bases). V lost 0 bases and J lost 1, with 13 bases in between. The CDR3 loop spans 17 amino acids. Germline loops: CDR1 MGHRA, CDR2 YSYEKL. The CDR3 region is CASSQEERGYSNQPQHF. CDR3 DNA sequence: TGCGCCAGCAGCCAAGAAGAAAGGGGTTACAGCAATCAGCCCCAGCATTTT.

This clone is medium-sized (0.01 to 0.1%) in the sample. The chain carries TRBV7-9 and TRBJ1-1; unclear D gene. The CDR3 sequence is 14 residues long. V lost 6 bases and J lost 4, with 15 bases in between. Germline-derived CDR1 and CDR2 are SEHNR and FQNEAQ (reference sequence). The CDR3 is CASSQEGVGTEAFF. CDR3 nucleotide sequence: TGTGCCAGCAGTCAGGAGGGTGTGGGCACTGAAGCTTTCTTT.

The CDR3 spells CASLRLAEGDTQYF. In DNA form, the CDR3 reads TGTGCCAGCCTTCGGCTAGCGGAGGGAGATACGCAGTATTTT. The chain joins TRBV7-9 to TRBJ2-3, with 7 bases identical to TRBD2. J gave up 5 bases and V 8 bases, and 10 bases lay outside the gene matches. Per the germline V gene, CDR1 is SEHNR and CDR2 is FQNEAQ (reference sequence). The CDR3 is 14 amino acids.

The V gene is TRBV5-4, the J gene TRBJ2-1; D call uncertain. Trimming took 2 bases from V and 4 from J, leaving 13 bases between them. Germline V gives CDR1 SGHNT, CDR2 YYREEE (reference sequence). CDR3 length equals 15 residues. The CDR3 protein is CASSFPTPPYNEQFF. The CDR3, as DNA: TGTGCCAGCAGCTTTCCGACACCTCCATACAATGAGCAGTTCTTC.